The clone carrying this T cell receptor beta chain came up many times. Its antigen is not identified. CDR1 is KGHSH, CDR2 LQKENI, per germline. CDR3 size: 11 residues. V was trimmed by 5 bases and J by 7 bases, leaving 8 bases between them. Researchers tagged individual cDNA molecules with unique molecular identifiers. From the 5' RACE reads, TCRdb called clonotypes with MiXCR, one entry per CDR3 protein. The table has roughly 31,000 distinct CDR3 sequences, about 8.6% seen once. This specimen belongs to a study of early T cells in non-severe SARS-CoV-2 infection. Study outcomes and limitations: In VDJdb matching, anti-spike CD8 responses were favored while private and CD4 specificities went missing.

Sequencing input: whole blood. The receptor's source is an adult who was a healthcare worker with PCR-confirmed SARS-CoV-2 infection or an uninfected control (not recorded which). This chain connects TRBV18 to TRBJ1-2; D unclear. CDR3 residues: CASSSVRGYTF. The CDR3 DNA is TGTGCCAGCTCATCCGTACGTGGCTACACCTTC.